The entry below describes one T cell receptor beta chain. The antigen it recognizes is unknown. A read error may be the cause here, since a much bigger clone is one base away. The library relied on 5' RACE. Reads for this sample came from an Illumina HiSeq 2500. A second about 7 to 11 cycle PCR used a sample-barcoded 5' primer and a J-beta primer mix. A template-switch 5' adaptor carrying 12 random nucleotides introduced a unique molecular identifier onto each TCR beta cDNA molecule. At least 2.5 million CDR3-containing paired-end reads were obtained from each sample. First-strand cDNA was synthesized from all RNA with the Mint cDNA synthesis kit, primed by a TRBC-specific oligonucleotide. After uracil-DNA glycosylase treatment, a first 18-cycle PCR used universal primers M1SS and BC2_uni_R on all cDNA. From the authors' description of their analysis: Normalization of each sample was performed by random selection of 1 million high-quality reads, each carrying a distinct molecular identifier. Instead of being binned into consensus sequences, reads that shared molecular identifiers were thrown out. CDR3 identification, clonotype clustering and error correction used MiTCR with a Q25 quality threshold and the strictest error-elimination algorithm. Lower-bound total TCR beta diversity was estimated with a nonparametric unseen species model using Euler transformation. Through fastp at Q25 and MiXCR, TCRdb rebuilt clones from the public reads, retaining in-frame beta chains. Entries that share a CDR3 protein sequence are merged under the most common genes and DNA. The V and J calls, along with clone size, are taken from TCRdb and not from the paper's own processing. This sample gives around 670,000 distinct CDR3 sequences in total; around 31% of them show up just once. The ten most abundant clones make up approximately 14% of the sample.

Systemically healthy Caucasian individuals from Russia, 35 to 50 in total and aged about 6 to 100 years, were included as donors. Each donor gave ten milliliters of peripheral blood, drawn into EDTA-treated Vacutainer tubes. Ficoll-Paque density-gradient centrifugation was used to isolate PBMCs, with at least 7 million obtained per sample. Total RNA was extracted from PBMCs with Trizol reagent, with at least 6 micrograms obtained per sample. For every donor, flow cytometry on a PBMC aliquot measured the percentage of naive CD45RAhigh/CD27high T cells. The sample is drawn from a study of blood T cells in healthy people across ages (dated by TCRdb to the mid-2010s). Regarding the complete study: In model experiments, template switching captured about one uniquely barcoded TCR beta cDNA molecule for every two T cells. Age-related changes in TCR beta repertoire diversity were measured in the study by deep sequencing normalized with unique cDNA molecular identifiers. Donors were grouped into four age groups: young (average 16 years), middle-aged (39), aged (around 66) and long-lived (around 80). To avoid experimental bias, donors of different ages were distributed randomly across sequencing lanes. The study analyzed two additional independent replicas of 1 million unique cDNA reads from the same blood draw for two donors, one aged 18 to 30 and one aged 80 or older. What the work shows at the level of the full study, not this receptor alone: Because donor CMV infection status was unknown, age-related changes in expanded clonotypes were potentially confounded. There was a strong correlation between observed TCR beta diversity and the percentage of naive T cells measured by flow cytometry. Estimates of total diversity based on one million sequenced T cells were considered lower bounds and underestimates. As age increased, observed TCR beta diversity per million T cells dropped in a roughly linear way, and a significant reduction was already evident by age 40. Since profiling was done on bulk unsorted PBMCs, naive and antigen-experienced compartments could not be conclusively compared. Compared with the aged group, the long-lived group had more naive CD4+ T cells, fewer expanded clones and increased TCR diversity, a pattern suggesting age selection.

Including cysteine and phenylalanine, the CDR3 has 14 amino acids. The kept DNA is CDR3 alone, 42 bases in frame from the first base. The germline V gene (reference sequence) specifies DFQATT as CDR1 and SNEGSKA as CDR2. V has 1 base trimmed and J has 4 bases trimmed; junction bases matching no gene number 3. The chain is made from TRBV20-1 and TRBJ2-1; a stretch of 8 junction bases matches TRBD2. The sequence derives from an elderly woman in good health. The material sequenced was blood. The CDR3 protein: CSARASGYYNEQFF. At the DNA level, the sequence is TGCAGTGCTAGAGCTAGCGGGTATTACAATGAGCAGTTCTTC.